A selection of T cell receptor beta chains follows, all from one sample in a study of blood T cells in healthy people across ages. TCRdb reprocessed the 5' RACE reads via MiXCR and lists one record per CDR3 protein. The profile shows about 900,000 distinct CDR3 sequences, approximately 67% of them singletons. Sequencing used blood. All receptors derive from a man aged 25-45 years in good health. CDR3s include the opening cysteine and the closing phenylalanine or tryptophan. A D gene is named only where the DNA matches it firmly. Only some rows state a clone size, as once, few, many or a class for expanded clones.

v_call: TRBV6-2/TRBV6-3
clone_size: NA
j_call: TRBJ2-7
d_call: NA
cdr3_length: 15
cdr3_nt: TGTGCCAGCAGCCATGGGGGCCGCGGACTCTACGAGCAGTACTTC
cdr3_aa: CASSHGGRGLYEQYF

v_call: TRBV6-5
clone_size: NA
j_call: TRBJ1-6
d_call: NA
cdr3_length: 15
cdr3_nt: TGTGCCAGCAGGCTTCTTAGCTCCTATAATTCACCCCTCCACTTT
cdr3_aa: CASRLLSSYNSPLHF

v_call: TRBV30
clone_size: NA
j_call: TRBJ2-7
d_call: TRBD1
cdr3_length: 13
cdr3_nt: TGTGCCTGGAGTCAGGGGGCGGCCTACGAGCAGTACTTC
cdr3_aa: CAWSQGAAYEQYF

v_call: TRBV10-3
clone_size: NA
j_call: TRBJ2-2
d_call: NA
cdr3_length: 15
cdr3_nt: TGTGCCATCAGTGGCCCCAGCGGCGACGCCGGGGAGCTGTTTTTT
cdr3_aa: CAISGPSGDAGELFF

v_call: TRBV9
clone_size: NA
j_call: TRBJ1-6
d_call: TRBD1
cdr3_length: 14
cdr3_nt: TGTGCCAGCAGCGTCGGGACAGACTATTCACCCCTCCACTTT
cdr3_aa: CASSVGTDYSPLHF

v_call: TRBV20-1
clone_size: few
j_call: TRBJ1-2
d_call: TRBD1
cdr3_length: 18
cdr3_nt: TGCAGTGCTAGAGAGACCGGGACAGGGCGCCCGCTGGGGTATGGCTACACCTTC
cdr3_aa: CSARETGTGRPLGYGYTF

v_call: TRBV6-2/TRBV6-3
clone_size: NA
j_call: TRBJ2-3
d_call: NA
cdr3_length: 15
cdr3_nt: TGTGCCAGCATCAAACAGGGAAAGGGCACAGATACGCAGTATTTT
cdr3_aa: CASIKQGKGTDTQYF

v_call: TRBV9
clone_size: NA
j_call: TRBJ1-2
d_call: TRBD1
cdr3_length: 14
cdr3_nt: TGTGCCAGCAGCGGCGACAGGGGGGACTATGGCTACACCTTC
cdr3_aa: CASSGDRGDYGYTF

v_call: TRBV12-3/TRBV12-4
clone_size: NA
j_call: TRBJ2-5
d_call: TRBD1
cdr3_length: 16
cdr3_nt: TGTGCCAGCAGTCCCTCTACCGGGACAGGGCGAGAGACCCAGTACTTC
cdr3_aa: CASSPSTGTGRETQYF

v_call: TRBV2
clone_size: NA
j_call: TRBJ2-1
d_call: NA
cdr3_length: 17
cdr3_nt: TGTGCCAGCAGTGAAAGGGTTCAAGGGGGAACCTACAATGAGCAGTTCTTC
cdr3_aa: CASSERVQGGTYNEQFF

v_call: TRBV20-1
clone_size: NA
j_call: TRBJ2-4
d_call: NA
cdr3_length: 14
cdr3_nt: TGCAGTGCTAGTCCGATCCTAGCCAAAAACATTCAGTACTTC
cdr3_aa: CSASPILAKNIQYF

v_call: TRBV20-1
clone_size: NA
j_call: TRBJ2-3
d_call: NA
cdr3_length: 17
cdr3_nt: TGCAGTGTCGCGAGCTCATACGTACCGGGTAAAACAGATACGCAGTATTTT
cdr3_aa: CSVASSYVPGKTDTQYF

v_call: TRBV12-3/TRBV12-4
clone_size: few
j_call: TRBJ1-6
d_call: NA
cdr3_length: 14
cdr3_nt: TGTGCCAGCAGTTTTGGGTCAGGGTTGTCACCCCTCCACTTT
cdr3_aa: CASSFGSGLSPLHF

v_call: TRBV20-1
clone_size: few
j_call: TRBJ2-1
d_call: TRBD1
cdr3_length: 13
cdr3_nt: TGCAGTGCCCGGACAGGGGGCCCCCAGGAGCAGTTCTTC
cdr3_aa: CSARTGGPQEQFF

v_call: TRBV27
clone_size: NA
j_call: TRBJ2-7
d_call: TRBD1
cdr3_length: 14
cdr3_nt: TGTGCCAGCAGTCGGGGACAGGTATCCTACGAGCAGTACTTC
cdr3_aa: CASSRGQVSYEQYF

v_call: TRBV28
clone_size: NA
j_call: TRBJ2-7
d_call: NA
cdr3_length: 13
cdr3_nt: TGTGCCAGCAGTTTAGACAACACCTACGAGCAGTACTTC
cdr3_aa: CASSLDNTYEQYF

v_call: TRBV7-9
clone_size: NA
j_call: TRBJ2-1
d_call: NA
cdr3_length: 15
cdr3_nt: TGTGCCAGCAGCTTAGGCAGGGGACCCTACAATGAGCAGTTCTTC
cdr3_aa: CASSLGRGPYNEQFF

v_call: TRBV7-3
clone_size: NA
j_call: TRBJ1-1
d_call: TRBD1
cdr3_length: 16
cdr3_nt: TGTGCCAGCAGCTTATGGGACAGGGTAGGGAGCACTGAAGCTTTCTTT
cdr3_aa: CASSLWDRVGSTEAFF

v_call: TRBV2
clone_size: NA
j_call: TRBJ2-3
d_call: NA
cdr3_length: 15
cdr3_nt: TGTGCCAGCTCCGTTGGGCGGGCCAGCACAGATACGCAGTATTTT
cdr3_aa: CASSVGRASTDTQYF

v_call: TRBV6-5
clone_size: few
j_call: TRBJ2-3
d_call: NA
cdr3_length: 16
cdr3_nt: TGTGCCAGCATTCAGGGGCAGTTAGGTCCCACAGATACGCAGTATTTT
cdr3_aa: CASIQGQLGPTDTQYF

v_call: TRBV5-1
clone_size: NA
j_call: TRBJ2-3
d_call: TRBD2
cdr3_length: 18
cdr3_nt: TGCGCCAGCAGCTTTGATGGGACTAGCGGGGGGGGCACAGATACGCAGTATTTT
cdr3_aa: CASSFDGTSGGGTDTQYF

v_call: TRBV7-3
clone_size: NA
j_call: TRBJ2-1
d_call: NA
cdr3_length: 13
cdr3_nt: TGTGCCAGCAGCCGCCATGGGATCAATGAGCAGTTCTTC
cdr3_aa: CASSRHGINEQFF

v_call: TRBV6-1
clone_size: NA
j_call: TRBJ2-7
d_call: NA
cdr3_length: 15
cdr3_nt: TGTGCCAGCACTCTGGGCAGGGCGCTGTCCTACGAGCAGTACTTC
cdr3_aa: CASTLGRALSYEQYF